The next 19 T cell receptor beta chains were all read from a single sample in a study of regulatory T cells in long-lasting Graves disease. Time point denoted: newly diagnosed GD, antithyroid drugs for less than 3 months. After RNA was extracted from PBMCs, the TCR library was made from it. Assembly of TCR beta libraries relied on iRepertoire HTBI primers together with Arm-PCR of CDR3 regions. One entry per CDR3 protein, called by TCRdb with MiXCR from the multiplex PCR reads. The sample holds some 500,000 distinct CDR3 sequences, approximately 16% seen once. These records were also assigned to another study, of T cells in Graves' hyperthyroidism and ophthalmopathy.

The material sequenced was peripheral blood mononuclear cells (PBMCs), taken at new diagnosis, from a patient treated with antithyroid drugs. The receptors were gathered from a woman aged 40-60 years with Graves disease.

Many counts were recorded for this clonotype. The CDR3 region is CASSERAGTEAFF. CDR3 nucleotides: TGTGCCAGCAGTGAACGGGCGGGGACTGAAGCTTTCTTT. This chain uses TRBV2 with TRBJ1-1; D is undetermined. V was clipped by 2 bases and J by 5 bases, with 9 bases between them. From germline, CDR1 is SNHLY and CDR2 FYNNEI. The CDR3 spans 13 residues.

This clonotype has more than one count but fewer than ten. The gene calls are TRBV12-3 or TRBV12-4 and TRBJ2-7, with D possibly matching TRBD2 (6 bases). V was clipped by 3 bases and J by 2 bases, with 14 bases between them. CDR3 length: 15 amino acids. CDR3 amino acids: CASSLGGRPPYEQYF. DNA of the CDR3: TGTGCCAGCAGTTTGGGGGGACGGCCCCCCTACGAGCAGTACTTC.

The rearrangement links TRBV19 to TRBJ2-7; 11 bases line up with TRBD1. The trim removed 9 bases at V and 1 base at J, leaving 2 bases unmatched. The CDR3 has 13 residues. The germline V gene has CDR1 LNHDA and CDR2 SQIVND (reference sequence). For the CDR3, the DNA is TGTGCCAGCCGGGACAGGGGGTCCTACGAGCAGTACTTC. It translates to CASRDRGSYEQYF.

The table lists this clonotype with many counts. V usage is TRBV4-1 and J usage is TRBJ1-5; 8 nucleotides match TRBD1. Looked up from germline, CDR1 is MGHRA and CDR2 is YSYEKL. With 2 bases clipped from V and 0 bases from J, the junction kept 6 bases outside the gene matches. This CDR3 comprises 17 residues. The CDR3 DNA follows: TGCGCCAGCAGCCAACTACAGGGGGATTATAGCAATCAGCCCCAGCATTTT. Translated, it gives CASSQLQGDYSNQPQHF.

This clonotype has a handful of counts. The V gene is TRBV12-3 or TRBV12-4, the J gene TRBJ1-2; TRBD1 might be the D (5 bases). V was trimmed by 1 base and J by 6 bases, leaving 9 bases between them. This CDR3 has 13 amino acids. The CDR3 loop reads CASSLGGRNGYTF. DNA of the CDR3: TGTGCCAGCAGTTTAGGGGGGAGGAATGGCTACACCTTC.

This clonotype was picked up a small number of times. The V and J genes are TRBV10-3 and TRBJ1-1; D is perhaps TRBD1 (5 bases). Germline values: CDR1 ENHRY, CDR2 SYGVKD. The CDR3 is 14 residues long. Trimming took off 3 bases at V and 4 bases at J, with 12 bases between the two ends. CDR3 coding DNA: TGTGCCATCAGTGACGTGGTAAGGGGCACTGAAGCTTTCTTT. Protein: CAISDVVRGTEAFF.

At least ten counts were recorded for this clonotype. The gene calls are TRBV10-3 and TRBJ2-7; tentative D call: TRBD1 (6 bases). Germline V gives CDR1 ENHRY, CDR2 SYGVKD. Trimming stripped 3 bases from V and 4 bases from J, with 13 bases between. The CDR3 is 14 amino acids. The CDR3 nucleotides read TGTGCCATCAGTGATAATCAGGACAGATACGAGCAGTACTTC. Amino acids: CAISDNQDRYEQYF.

This clonotype has more than one count but fewer than ten. This sequence joins TRBV2 and TRBJ2-7; D is unresolved. The V gene lost 4 bases and the J gene lost 9 bases, with 13 bases spanning the gap. The V gene's germline CDR1 is SNHLY and CDR2 FYNNEI. The CDR3 contains 12 residues. The CDR3 reads CASSVVSFWQYF. CDR3 in DNA: TGTGCCAGCAGTGTTGTTAGCTTTTGGCAGTACTTC.

The V and J genes are TRBV19 and TRBJ1-2; D is unclear. CDR1 and CDR2 from the germline V gene are LNHDA and SQIVND (reference sequence). The CDR3 sequence is 14 residues long. Trimming cost V 3 bases and J 0 bases, with 8 bases left between them. Written as DNA, the CDR3 is TGTGCCAGTAGTATCGACCGAGCTAACTATGGCTACACCTTC. Its translation is CASSIDRANYGYTF.

Many counts were recorded for this clonotype. The rearrangement uses TRBV2 and TRBJ1-1; D ambiguous. CDR1 and CDR2 (germline): SNHLY, FYNNEI. The length of the CDR3 is 13 residues. Trimming took 0 bases from V and 11 from J, leaving 13 bases between them. DNA of the CDR3: TGTGCCAGCAGTGAAGCATCGTGGAGTTGGGCTTTCTTT. Residues: CASSEASWSWAFF. The whole variable domain, remainder taken from reference TRBV2 and TRBJ1-1, is EPEVTQTPSHQVTQMGQEVILRCVPISNHLYFYWYRQILGQKVEFLVSFYNNEISEKSEIFDDQFSVERPDGSNFTLKIRSTKLEDSAMYFCASSEASWSWAFFGQGTRLTVV.

This clonotype was counted many times. This chain links TRBV7-3 with TRBJ1-5, with 9 bases identical to TRBD1. Germline lookup yields CDR1 SGHTA and CDR2 FQGTGA. The CDR3 extends over 14 amino acids. V lost 5 bases, J lost 10 bases, and 9 bases stayed unmatched. The chain's CDR3 is CASSPTGGPGPQHF. The DNA of the CDR3 is TGTGCCAGCAGCCCTACAGGGGGCCCGGGTCCCCAGCATTTT.

The chain carries TRBV10-3 and TRBJ2-7; 10 nucleotides align to TRBD1. CDR3 length: 17 amino acids. J lost 2 bases, V lost 0 bases, and 7 bases had no gene match. Germline CDR1 and CDR2: ENHRY and SYGVKD. The CDR3 region has the DNA TGTGCCATCAGTGAGTCGACGGGACAGGGGAAACCCTACGAGCAGTACTTC. Translation: CAISESTGQGKPYEQYF.

This clonotype was seen more than once but under ten times. The rearrangement joins TRBV5-1 to TRBJ1-2; D is unresolved. Per the germline V gene, CDR1 is SGHRS and CDR2 is YFSETQ. V lost 0 bases to trimming and J lost 6 bases, with 12 bases between them. CDR3 length: 14 residues. The CDR3 spells CASSLVGGLDGYTF. The CDR3 DNA reads as TGCGCCAGCAGCTTGGTAGGTGGACTTGATGGCTACACCTTC.

At least ten counts were recorded for this clonotype. The chain uses TRBV2 and TRBJ1-5, with D tentatively TRBD1 (6 bases). CDR3 length: 13 residues. Germline lookup yields CDR1 SNHLY and CDR2 FYNNEI. V lost 1 base and J 5 bases, leaving 6 bases between the germline ends. The CDR3 sequence is CASSEDRDQPQHF. CDR3 nucleotides: TGTGCCAGCAGTGAAGACAGGGATCAGCCCCAGCATTTT.

At least ten counts were recorded for this clonotype. The CDR3 DNA reads as TGTGCCAGCAGTTTAGTAGGGAGCACTGAAGCTTTCTTT. Translated: CASSLVGSTEAFF. The chain links TRBV27 to TRBJ1-1; unclear D gene. The V end lost 2 bases, the J end lost 4 bases, and 8 bases lay between the germline ends. From germline, CDR1 is MNHEY and CDR2 SMNVEV (reference sequence). The CDR3 totals 13 residues.

Ten or more counts support this clonotype. V usage is TRBV28 and J usage is TRBJ1-1; 8 nucleotides agree with TRBD1. The germline gives CDR1 MDHEN, CDR2 SYDVKM. This CDR3 has 13 residues. V lost 5 bases and J lost 10; bases outside the gene matches: 9. The CDR3 loop reads CASSQTDREGAFF. The CDR3 DNA sequence: TGTGCCAGCAGTCAAACGGACAGGGAAGGAGCTTTCTTT.

The chain has TRBV19 and TRBJ1-5; perhaps TRBD1 as D (5 bases). Trimming removed 3 bases from V and 0 bases from J, with 15 bases in between. The germline gives CDR1 LNHDA, CDR2 SQIVND (reference sequence). The CDR3 has 17 amino acids. The CDR3 DNA follows: TGTGCCAGTAGTATTGGGGGGATGGGGTATAGCAATCAGCCCCAGCATTTT. This translates into CASSIGGMGYSNQPQHF. The full variable domain, its missing parts supplied by reference TRBV19 and TRBJ1-5, is DGGITQSPKYLFRKEGQNVTLSCEQNLNHDAMYWYRQDPGQGLRLIYYSQIVNDFQKGDIAEGYSVSREKKESFPLTVTSAQKNPTAFYLCASSIGGMGYSNQPQHFGDGTRLSIL.

This clonotype has at least ten counts. This sequence joins TRBV3-1 and TRBJ2-7; possible D gene TRBD1, 5 bases. The CDR3 totals 15 residues. CDR1 is LGHDT and CDR2 is YNNKEL in the germline V gene (reference sequence). V was shortened by 2 bases and J by 3 bases, with 14 bases between the two germline ends. CDR3 region: CASSQMGTGGYEQYF. CDR3 DNA: TGTGCCAGCAGCCAAATGGGCACAGGTGGCTACGAGCAGTACTTC.

This clonotype was seen more than once but under ten times. Possible read error: a much larger clone is one base away. This chain uses TRBV20-1 with TRBJ2-7, with D possibly being TRBD2 (5 bases). Trimming shortened V by 5 bases and J by 6 bases, and 23 bases separated the two germline ends. The CDR3 covers 15 residues. CDR1 DFQATT and CDR2 SNEGSKA come from the germline V gene (reference sequence). The CDR3 is CSAPPRGQYGSEQYF. CDR3 DNA: TGCAGTGCTCCACCTAGAGGGCAGTATGGTAGCGAGCAGTACTTC.